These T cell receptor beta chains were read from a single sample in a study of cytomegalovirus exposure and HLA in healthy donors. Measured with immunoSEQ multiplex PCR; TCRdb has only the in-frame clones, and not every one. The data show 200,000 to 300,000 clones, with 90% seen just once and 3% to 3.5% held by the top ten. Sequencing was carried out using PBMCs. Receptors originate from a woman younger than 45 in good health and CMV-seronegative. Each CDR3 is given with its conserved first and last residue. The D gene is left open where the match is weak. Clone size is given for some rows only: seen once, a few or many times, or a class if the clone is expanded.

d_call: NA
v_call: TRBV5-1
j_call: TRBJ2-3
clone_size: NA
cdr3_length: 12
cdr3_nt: TGCGCCAGCAGTGGAGGGGAAGATACGCAGTATTTT
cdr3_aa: CASSGGEDTQYF

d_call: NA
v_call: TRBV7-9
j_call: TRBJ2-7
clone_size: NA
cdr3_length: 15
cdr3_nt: TGTGCCAGCAGCGCCGACCCCGGGGCCGTCTACGAGCAGTACTTC
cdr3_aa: CASSADPGAVYEQYF

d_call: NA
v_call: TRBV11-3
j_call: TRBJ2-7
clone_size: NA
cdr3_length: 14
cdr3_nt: TGTGCCAGCAGTTTAACAGGGTATCTCTACGAGCAGTACTTC
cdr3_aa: CASSLTGYLYEQYF

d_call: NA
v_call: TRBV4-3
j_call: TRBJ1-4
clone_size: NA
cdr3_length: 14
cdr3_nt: TGCGCCAGCAGCCAAGGGACAGTGGACGAAAAACTGTTTTTT
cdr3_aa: CASSQGTVDEKLFF

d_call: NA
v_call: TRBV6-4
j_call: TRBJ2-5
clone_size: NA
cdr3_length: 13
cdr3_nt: TGTGCCAGCAGTCAGGGGCCTCAAGAGACCCAGTACTTC
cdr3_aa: CASSQGPQETQYF

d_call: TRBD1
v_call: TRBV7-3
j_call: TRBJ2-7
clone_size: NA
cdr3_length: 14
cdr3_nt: TGTGCCAGCAGCTTAACGGGACAGGCCCACGAGCAGTACTTC
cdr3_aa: CASSLTGQAHEQYF

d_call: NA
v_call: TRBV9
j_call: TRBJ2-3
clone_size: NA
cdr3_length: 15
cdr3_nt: TGTGCCAGCAGCGTAGAGGGGGTTAGCACAGATACGCAGTATTTT
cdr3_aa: CASSVEGVSTDTQYF

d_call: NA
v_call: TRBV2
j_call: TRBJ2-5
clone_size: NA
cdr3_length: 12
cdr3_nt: TGTGCCAGCATCCTAAATGTGGGGACCCAGTACTTC
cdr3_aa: CASILNVGTQYF

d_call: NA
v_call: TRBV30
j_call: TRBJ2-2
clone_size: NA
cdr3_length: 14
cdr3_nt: TGTGCCTGGAGGGGGGGAGGAAACACCGGGGAGCTGTTTTTT
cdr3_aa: CAWRGGGNTGELFF

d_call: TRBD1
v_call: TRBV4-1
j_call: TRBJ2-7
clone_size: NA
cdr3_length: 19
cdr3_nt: TGCGCCAGCAGCCAAGGCCTTCAGAAGACCGGGACAGGTGCCTACGAGCAGTACTTC
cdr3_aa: CASSQGLQKTGTGAYEQYF

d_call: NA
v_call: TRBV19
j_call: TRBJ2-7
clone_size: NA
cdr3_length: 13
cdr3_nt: TGTGCCAGTAGTATTACGGCTAGCTACGAGCAGTACTTC
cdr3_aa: CASSITASYEQYF

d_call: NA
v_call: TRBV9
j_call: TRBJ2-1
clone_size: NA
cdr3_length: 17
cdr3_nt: TGTGCCAGCAGCGTAGGCTTAGGGGCAGCGGTCTACAATGAGCAGTTCTTC
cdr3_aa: CASSVGLGAAVYNEQFF

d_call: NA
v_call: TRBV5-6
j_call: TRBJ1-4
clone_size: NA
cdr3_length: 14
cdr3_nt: TGTGCCAGCAGCTCCGGGGCCCGGAATGAAAAACTGTTTTTT
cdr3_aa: CASSSGARNEKLFF

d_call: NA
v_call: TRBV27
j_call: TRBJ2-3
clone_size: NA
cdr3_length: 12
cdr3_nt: TGTGCCAGCAGTTCGAATTCTGATACGCAGTATTTT
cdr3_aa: CASSSNSDTQYF

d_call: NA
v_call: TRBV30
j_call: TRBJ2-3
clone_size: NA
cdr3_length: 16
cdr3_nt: TGTGCCTGGAGCATGGGGGCCAGTTTAAGCACAGATACGCAGTATTTT
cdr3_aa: CAWSMGASLSTDTQYF

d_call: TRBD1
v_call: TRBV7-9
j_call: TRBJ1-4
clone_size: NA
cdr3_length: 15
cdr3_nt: TGTGCCAGCAGCTTACAGGGGGCGACTAATGAAAAACTGTTTTTT
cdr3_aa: CASSLQGATNEKLFF

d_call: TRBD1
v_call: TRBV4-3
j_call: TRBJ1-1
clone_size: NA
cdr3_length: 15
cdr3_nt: TGCGCCAGCAGCCAAGATCGGACAGGAAACACTGAAGCTTTCTTT
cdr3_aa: CASSQDRTGNTEAFF

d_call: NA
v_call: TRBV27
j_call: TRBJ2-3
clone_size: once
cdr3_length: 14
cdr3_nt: TGTGCCAGCAGCCGTGCCGGAAGCACAGATACGCAGTATTTT
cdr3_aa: CASSRAGSTDTQYF

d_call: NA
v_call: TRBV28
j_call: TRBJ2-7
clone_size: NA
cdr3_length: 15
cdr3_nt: TGTGCCAGCAGACCTCACGCAGGTTACTCCTACGAGCAGTACTTC
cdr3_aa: CASRPHAGYSYEQYF

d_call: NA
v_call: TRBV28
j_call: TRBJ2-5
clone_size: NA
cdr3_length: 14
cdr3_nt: TGTGCCAGCAGTTTTTCAGTGGGACGAGAGACCCAGTACTTC
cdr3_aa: CASSFSVGRETQYF

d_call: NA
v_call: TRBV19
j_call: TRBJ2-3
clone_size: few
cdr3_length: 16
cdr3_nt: TGTGCCAGTAGTCTAGCGACAGGGTCTTATACAGATACGCAGTATTTT
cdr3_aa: CASSLATGSYTDTQYF

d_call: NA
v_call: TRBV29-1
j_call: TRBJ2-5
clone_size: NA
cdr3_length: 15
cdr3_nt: TGCAGCGTTGAAGTCGGGACCTGGCCAAGGGAGACCCAGTACTTC
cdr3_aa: CSVEVGTWPRETQYF

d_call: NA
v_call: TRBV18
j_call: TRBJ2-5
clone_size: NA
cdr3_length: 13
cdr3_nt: TGTGCCAGCTCACAGTACCTCGAAGAGACCCAGTACTTC
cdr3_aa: CASSQYLEETQYF

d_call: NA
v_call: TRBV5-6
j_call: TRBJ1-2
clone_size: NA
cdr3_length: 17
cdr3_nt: TGTGCCAGCAGCTTGAAATCCTGGTCCCTAGATGACTATGGCTACACCTTC
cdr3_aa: CASSLKSWSLDDYGYTF

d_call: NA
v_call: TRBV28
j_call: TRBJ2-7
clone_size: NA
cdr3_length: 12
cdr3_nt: TGTGCCAGCAGTGTAACCACCTACGAGCAGTACTTC
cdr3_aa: CASSVTTYEQYF

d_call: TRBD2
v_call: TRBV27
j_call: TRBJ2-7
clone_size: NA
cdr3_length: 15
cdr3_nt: TGTGCCAGCAGTTTATATGCGGGAGTTCCTGGCGAGCAGTACTTC
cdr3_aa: CASSLYAGVPGEQYF

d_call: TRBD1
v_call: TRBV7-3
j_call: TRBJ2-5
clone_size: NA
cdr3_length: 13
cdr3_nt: TGTGCCAGCAGCGCGAACAGGGGAGAGACCCAGTACTTC
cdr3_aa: CASSANRGETQYF

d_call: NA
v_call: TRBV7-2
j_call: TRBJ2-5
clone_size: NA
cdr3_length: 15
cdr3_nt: TGTGCCAGCAGCCGAACAGAACCCGGCGGGGAGACCCAGTACTTC
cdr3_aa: CASSRTEPGGETQYF

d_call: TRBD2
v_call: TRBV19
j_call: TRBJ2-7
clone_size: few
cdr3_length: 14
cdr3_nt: TGTGCCAGTGGACCGGGACTAGGCCCCCACGAGCAGTACTTC
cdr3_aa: CASGPGLGPHEQYF

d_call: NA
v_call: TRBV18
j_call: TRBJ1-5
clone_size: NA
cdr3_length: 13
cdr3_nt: TGTGCCAGCTCACCACGAGGGGAACAGCCCCAGCATTTT
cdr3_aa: CASSPRGEQPQHF

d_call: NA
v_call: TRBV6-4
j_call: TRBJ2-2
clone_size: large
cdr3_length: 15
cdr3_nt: TGTGCCAGCAGTGAGACAGAATCGCGCACCGGGGAGCTGTTTTTT
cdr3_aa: CASSETESRTGELFF

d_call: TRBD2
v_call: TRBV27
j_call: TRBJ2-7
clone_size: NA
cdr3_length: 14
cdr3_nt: TGTGCCAGCAGTTCTGGGACTAGCTGGTACGAGCAGTACTTC
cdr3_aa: CASSSGTSWYEQYF

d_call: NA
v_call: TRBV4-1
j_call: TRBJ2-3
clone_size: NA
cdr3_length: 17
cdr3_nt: TGCGCCAGCAGCCCCACTGACGCGCGGGTGATGGGAGATACGCAGTATTTT
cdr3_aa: CASSPTDARVMGDTQYF

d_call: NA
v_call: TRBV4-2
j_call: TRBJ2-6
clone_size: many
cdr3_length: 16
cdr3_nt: TGTGCCAGCAGCCAAGAACGCGGCTCTGGGGCCAACGTCCTGACTTTC
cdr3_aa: CASSQERGSGANVLTF

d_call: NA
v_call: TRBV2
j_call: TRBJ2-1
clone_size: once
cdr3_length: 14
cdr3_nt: TGTGCCAGCAGCCCAGGCCAGGGTGGCAATGAGCAGTTCTTC
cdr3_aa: CASSPGQGGNEQFF

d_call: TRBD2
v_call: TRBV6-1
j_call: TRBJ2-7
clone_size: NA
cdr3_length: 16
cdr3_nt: TGTGCCAGCAGTGACGGGTGGGCGGGAGGCACCTACGAGCAGTACTTC
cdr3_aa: CASSDGWAGGTYEQYF

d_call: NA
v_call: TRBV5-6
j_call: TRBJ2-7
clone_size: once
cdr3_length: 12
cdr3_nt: TGTGCCAGCAGCCTTGGACAGTACGAGCAGTACTTC
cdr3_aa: CASSLGQYEQYF